This TCR beta chain is from a study of lymphopenia after photon versus proton radiotherapy. Method: immunoSEQ multiplex PCR; TCRdb's copy keeps in-frame clones and lacks some. The sample lists more than 45,000 clones; roughly 80% were seen once. The length of the CDR3 is 17 residues. V was clipped by 0 bases and J by 5 bases; unmatched bases: 12. Germline CDR1 SGDLS, CDR2 YYNGEE. This specimen consisted of peripheral blood, obtained from a patient treated with proton-based radiotherapy. The V and J genes are TRBV9 and TRBJ2-5; the match to TRBD1 covers 8 bases. The TCR was taken from a man in his sixties with pancreatic cancer. DNA of the CDR3: TGTGCCAGCAGCGTAGACATCCCAGGGGGCTTGGAGGAGACCCAGTACTTC. It specifies CASSVDIPGGLEETQYF.